Listed below are T cell receptor beta chains from one sample, sequenced in a study of PD-1 blockade in classical Hodgkin lymphoma. Produced via immunoSEQ multiplex PCR; TCRdb's table is partial and in-frame only. The sample shows some 60,000 clones, around 89% of them seen only once. The sequencing used peripheral blood mononuclear cells (PBMCs), collected at baseline. The receptors originated from a human donor with classical Hodgkin lymphoma. Both conserved end residues are part of each CDR3. The D gene is left open where the match is weak. Some rows have no size entry. The others give once, few or many, or a class for an expanded clone.

>.|TRBV6-5|TRBJ1-2|.
CASSYQGGYGYTF
TGTGCCAGCAGTTACCAGGGAGGGTATGGCTACACCTTC
>.|TRBV5-6|TRBJ1-2|.
CASSLDWNYGYTF
TGTGCCAGCAGCCTTGACTGGAACTATGGCTACACCTTC
>.|TRBV30|TRBJ1-6|TRBD1
CAWSVRDRENSPLHF
TGTGCCTGGAGTGTACGGGACAGGGAAAATTCACCCCTCCACTTT
>.|TRBV11-2|TRBJ2-2|.
CASSPNTGELFF
TGTGCCAGCAGCCCAAACACCGGGGAGCTGTTTTTT
>.|TRBV27|TRBJ1-1|.
CASGGNTEAFF
TGTGCCAGCGGGGGCAACACTGAAGCTTTCTTT
>.|TRBV7-8|TRBJ1-1|TRBD1
CASNRGGRENTEAFF
TGTGCCAGCAACAGAGGGGGCCGGGAGAACACTGAAGCTTTCTTT
>.|TRBV4-1|TRBJ1-5|.
CASSQGPTRNQPQHF
TGCGCCAGCAGCCAAGGACCAACCCGAAATCAGCCCCAGCATTTT
>.|TRBV27|TRBJ2-5|.
CASSFRTQVETQYF
TGTGCCAGCAGTTTTAGGACACAGGTAGAGACCCAGTACTTC
>.|TRBV9|TRBJ1-1|.
CASSVGSGSTEAFF
TGTGCCAGCAGCGTAGGGTCAGGATCCACTGAAGCTTTCTTT
>.|TRBV4-1|TRBJ2-2|.
CASSQAPAGPLGGELFF
TGCGCCAGCAGCCAAGCCCCAGCGGGCCCTCTTGGCGGGGAGCTGTTTTTT
>.|TRBV5-1|TRBJ2-5|TRBD1
CASSFPGTAEQTQYF
TGCGCCAGCAGCTTCCCGGGGACAGCTGAACAGACCCAGTACTTC
>.|TRBV15|TRBJ1-1|.
CATMIQRPF
TGTGCCACCATGATCCAGAGACCTTTT
>.|TRBV5-1|TRBJ1-6|.
CASSETEDSPLHF
TGCGCCAGCAGCGAGACAGAGGATTCACCCCTCCACTTT
>.|TRBV27|TRBJ2-7|TRBD1
CASSLSRTGGYEQYF
TGTGCCAGCAGTTTATCAAGGACAGGGGGGTACGAGCAGTACTTC
>.|TRBV6-5|TRBJ2-1|.
CASIDNYNEQFF
TGTGCCAGCATTGACAATTACAATGAGCAGTTCTTC
>once|TRBV30|TRBJ2-3|TRBD1
CAWTGTGWRTQYF
TGTGCCTGGACCGGGACAGGGTGGCGTACGCAGTATTTT
>.|TRBV6-5|TRBJ1-2|.
CASSLHRARDGYTF
TGTGCCAGCAGTCTCCACAGGGCTCGGGATGGCTACACCTTC
>.|TRBV6-5|TRBJ2-5|.
CASCRLQETQYF
TGTGCCAGCTGCCGGCTACAAGAGACCCAGTACTTC
>.|TRBV4-1|TRBJ1-6|.
CASSHPTDLVSSYNSPLHF
TGCGCCAGCAGCCACCCAACGGACCTGGTGAGCTCCTATAATTCACCCCTCCACTTT
>.|TRBV19|TRBJ2-3|TRBD1
CASTEDRGTDTQYF
TGTGCCAGTACTGAAGACAGGGGCACAGATACGCAGTATTTT
>.|TRBV7-9|TRBJ2-7|.
CASSGDRRGYEQYF
TGTGCCAGCAGCGGGGACCGCCGCGGCTACGAGCAGTACTTC
>few|TRBV2|TRBJ1-5|.
CASSEAEVISSQHF
TGTGCCAGCAGTGAAGCCGAGGTTATAAGTTCTCAGCATTTT
>.|TRBV7-9|TRBJ1-1|.
CASSPLSGPHTEAFF
TGTGCCAGCAGCCCCCTTTCCGGGCCGCACACTGAAGCTTTCTTT
>.|TRBV5-1|TRBJ2-5|TRBD1
CASSNLTGSETQYF
TGCGCCAGCAGCAACTTGACAGGGTCAGAGACCCAGTACTTC
>.|TRBV5-6|TRBJ1-3|.
CASSSSGVYTIYF
TGTGCCAGCAGCTCCTCGGGGGTGTACACCATATATTTT
>.|TRBV6-5|TRBJ2-1|.
CASSYEGSFSGNEQFF
TGTGCCAGCAGTTACGAGGGAAGTTTCTCGGGCAATGAGCAGTTCTTC
>.|TRBV7-9|TRBJ1-2|.
CASTSGPRGSHGYTF
TGTGCCAGCACCTCAGGGCCCCGCGGTTCCCATGGCTACACCTTC
>.|TRBV13|TRBJ2-2|.
CASSFGDLTGELFF
TGTGCCAGCAGCTTCGGGGACCTCACCGGGGAGCTGTTTTTT
>.|TRBV9|TRBJ2-1|.
CASSGTHNNEQFF
TGTGCCAGCTCCGGGACACACAACAATGAGCAGTTCTTC
>.|TRBV5-5|TRBJ1-2|.
CASSTQVIYGYTF
TGTGCCAGCAGCACACAGGTGATCTATGGCTACACCTTC
>.|TRBV2|TRBJ2-3|.
CASTPGGSTDTQYF
TGTGCCAGCACACCGGGGGGCAGCACAGATACGCAGTATTTT
>.|TRBV2|TRBJ2-1|.
CASSEASENNEQFF
TGTGCCAGCAGTGAAGCCAGTGAAAACAATGAGCAGTTCTTC
>.|TRBV7-3|TRBJ2-2|.
CASSLIGGTPNTGELFF
TGTGCCAGCAGCTTAATAGGAGGGACACCGAACACCGGGGAGCTGTTTTTT
>.|TRBV2|TRBJ1-1|.
CASSEIAAEAFF
TGTGCCAGCAGTGAAATCGCGGCTGAAGCTTTCTTT
>.|TRBV5-6|TRBJ2-1|.
CASSNQNTDEQFF
TGTGCCAGCAGCAACCAAAATACCGATGAGCAGTTCTTC
>once|TRBV7-9|TRBJ2-2|TRBD2
CASNSLGLAANTGELFF
TGTGCCAGCAACTCCCTGGGACTAGCGGCCAACACCGGGGAGCTGTTTTTT
>.|TRBV5-1|TRBJ2-1|.
CASSLEGTPVLGEQFF
TGCGCCAGCAGCTTGGAAGGGACACCGGTTTTGGGTGAGCAGTTCTTC
>.|TRBV7-9|TRBJ1-6|.
CASSRRQVRGSYNSPLHF
TGTGCCAGCAGCCGCCGGCAGGTCCGAGGCTCCTATAATTCACCCCTCCACTTT
>.|TRBV7-6|TRBJ2-2|TRBD1
CASSPGTETGELFF
TGTGCCAGCAGCCCGGGGACAGAGACCGGGGAGCTGTTTTTT
>.|TRBV29-1|TRBJ1-1|.
CSVDLGTSEAFF
TGCAGCGTTGATCTAGGTACAAGTGAAGCTTTCTTT
>.|TRBV6-1|TRBJ2-1|TRBD2
CASRSGGVDEQFF
TGTGCCAGCAGAAGCGGGGGGGTGGATGAGCAGTTCTTC
>.|TRBV20-1|TRBJ2-7|.
CSVIRRYEQYF
TGCAGTGTCATCCGCCGCTACGAGCAGTACTTC
>.|TRBV27|TRBJ2-7|TRBD1
CASSLGGTGGYEQYF
TGTGCCAGCAGTTTAGGGGGGACAGGAGGCTACGAGCAGTACTTC
>.|TRBV18|TRBJ1-6|TRBD1
CASSPSTGIPSSSYNSPLHF
TGTGCCAGCTCACCATCGACAGGGATCCCCTCAAGCTCCTATAATTCACCCCTCCACTTT
>.|TRBV7-9|TRBJ1-2|.
CASSLFIGGDNYGYTF
TGTGCCAGCAGCTTATTCATCGGGGGGGATAACTATGGCTACACCTTC
>.|TRBV27|TRBJ2-1|.
CASRNDFNEQFF
TGTGCCAGCAGAAACGACTTCAATGAGCAGTTCTTC
>.|TRBV30|TRBJ2-7|.
CAWSVWGTYEQYF
TGTGCCTGGAGTGTATGGGGCACCTACGAGCAGTACTTC
>.|TRBV7-2|TRBJ1-5|.
CASSFPRQPQHF
TGTGCCAGCAGCTTTCCCCGTCAGCCCCAGCATTTT
>.|TRBV5-6|TRBJ2-7|TRBD2
CAGSLGGIGSYEQYF
TGTGCCGGCAGCTTGGGAGGGATCGGATCCTACGAGCAGTACTTC
>.|TRBV30|TRBJ1-2|.
CASGVGGYTF
TGTGCCTCAGGGGTAGGGGGCTACACCTTC
>.|TRBV15|TRBJ1-6|.
CATSSEWTVNNSPLHF
TGTGCCACCAGCAGTGAATGGACAGTTAATAATTCACCCCTCCACTTT
>once|TRBV2|TRBJ2-2|.
CASSEARQFANTGELFF
TGTGCCAGCAGTGAAGCGAGACAGTTCGCGAACACCGGGGAGCTGTTTTTT